The 24 T cell receptor beta chains given below trace back to one sample, sequenced in a study of blood T cell repertoires in COVID-19 (dated by TCRdb to the early 2020s). Receptor amplification or capture employed the immunoSEQ multiplex PCR assay. TCRdb's version of the immuneACCESS table is confined to in-frame rearrangements and falls short of the full clone set. An unresolved V gene accounts for under half of the shortfall where checked; the remainder is of unknown origin. The sample contains about half a million clones, roughly 89% of them found a single time. The top ten hold over 0.7% of the sample. Sequenced sample: peripheral blood. These receptors were obtained from a man aged 18 to 30 with COVID-19, enrolled during active disease.

The chain links TRBV10-2 to TRBJ2-7; D is possibly TRBD1 (6 bases). The CDR3 totals 13 residues. V was clipped by 7 bases and J by 5 bases, with 15 bases between them. The V gene's germline CDR1 is WSHSY and CDR2 SAAADI. The CDR3 sequence is CASKSGDLHEQYF. The DNA for the CDR3 is TGCGCCAGCAAGTCAGGGGACCTGCACGAGCAGTACTTC.

The chain has TRBV2 and TRBJ2-6; D unclear. The CDR3 contains 16 residues. V was pared by 2 bases and J by 2 bases, with 10 bases between. Germline lookup yields CDR1 SNHLY and CDR2 FYNNEI. This chain's CDR3 is CASSEISAAGANVLTF. The CDR3 DNA reads TGTGCCAGCAGTGAAATTAGTGCGGCTGGGGCCAACGTCCTGACTTTC.

V and J are TRBV2 and TRBJ2-5, with D perhaps TRBD2 (5 bases). Germline values: CDR1 SNHLY, CDR2 FYNNEI. CDR3 length: 12 residues. Deletions cut 3 bases from V and 9 bases from J, with 11 bases between. CDR3: CASSERRGAQYF. The CDR3 region has the DNA TGTGCCAGCAGTGAGAGACGGGGAGCCCAGTACTTC.

This chain connects TRBV5-1 to TRBJ2-3; D possibly corresponds to TRBD2 (5 bases). Per germline, CDR1 SGHRS and CDR2 YFSETQ. The CDR3 has 13 amino acids. V was cut by 5 bases and J by 0 bases, with 7 bases left in between. Here the CDR3 DNA reads TGCGCCAGCAGATGGGAGAGCACAGATACGCAGTATTTT. It specifies CASRWESTDTQYF.

The CDR3 region is CASSLQQDTEAFF. The CDR3 DNA follows: TGCGCCAGCAGCCTTCAACAGGACACTGAAGCTTTCTTT. The V gene is TRBV10-1, the J gene TRBJ1-1, with D perhaps matching TRBD1 (5 bases). V was shortened by 6 bases and J by 3 bases, with 11 bases between the two germline ends. The germline CDR1 and CDR2 sequences are WNHNN and SYGVQD (reference sequence). The CDR3 length is 13 residues.

The chain couples TRBV9 to TRBJ2-1, with a possible D match to TRBD2 (7 bases). The CDR3 spans 16 residues. Trimming shortened V by 0 bases and J by 4 bases, and 14 bases separated the two germline ends. Germline loops: CDR1 SGDLS, CDR2 YYNGEE. The CDR3 coding sequence is TGTGCCAGCAGCGTAGGCGGGAGAGGGGGATACAATGAGCAGTTCTTC. It translates to CASSVGGRGGYNEQFF.

The chain links TRBV7-6 to TRBJ2-6; TRBD1 is a possible D gene (5 bases). Trimming shortened V by 1 base and J by 2 bases, and 6 bases separated the two germline ends. The V gene's germline CDR1 is SGHVS and CDR2 FNYEAQ. The CDR3 covers 15 residues. The CDR3 DNA reads TGTGCCAGCAGCTTAGTACAGGCTGGGGCCAACGTCCTGACTTTC. This codes for CASSLVQAGANVLTF.

The chain is built from TRBV28 and TRBJ1-1; D may be TRBD1 (6 bases). The CDR3 contains 16 residues. The germline CDR1 and CDR2 sequences are MDHEN and SYDVKM. The ends were cut back, 1 base at V and 6 bases at J, with 18 bases in the middle. The CDR3 DNA sequence: TGTGCCAGCAGTTTATTTACCAGGGGAATGATCCCTGAAGCTTTCTTT. Protein product: CASSLFTRGMIPEAFF.

This sequence joins TRBV6-5 and TRBJ1-2; 8 positions match TRBD1. The CDR3 sequence is 15 residues long. V lost 4 bases, J lost 7 bases, and 11 bases stayed unmatched. Germline lookup yields CDR1 MNHEY and CDR2 SVGAGI. The CDR3 spells CASSSGQGGTRGYTF. The CDR3 coding sequence is TGTGCCAGCAGTTCCGGACAGGGTGGTACTCGTGGCTACACCTTC.

The J gene is TRBJ1-6, the V gene TRBV7-9; D uncertain. Between the trimmed V and J ends, which lost 3 bases and 10 bases, there was a span of 13 bases. The CDR3 consists of 14 residues. In germline, CDR1 is SEHNR, CDR2 FQNEAQ (reference sequence). The CDR3 here is CASSFSGEGSPLHF. CDR3 sequence (DNA): TGTGCCAGCAGCTTTTCCGGGGAAGGATCACCCCTCCACTTT.

The chain combines TRBV12-3 or TRBV12-4 with TRBJ1-2; possibly TRBD1 for D (5 bases). This CDR3 contains 13 residues. Trimming cost V 8 bases and J 4 bases, with 14 bases left between them. Here the CDR3 DNA reads TGTGCCAGCGCCTCCGACAGAAGCTATGGCTACACCTTC. Its protein product is CASASDRSYGYTF.

The gene calls are TRBV5-8 and TRBJ2-1; tentative D call: TRBD2 (7 bases). CDR1 is SGHTS and CDR2 is YDEGEE in the germline V gene. V lost 4 bases and J lost 6, with 20 bases in between. This CDR3 comprises 16 residues. The DNA for the CDR3 is TGTGCCAGCAGCCCCCTTGTGGGGGGGCCGAGCAATGAGCAGTTCTTC. Its translation: CASSPLVGGPSNEQFF.

V gene TRBV12-3 or TRBV12-4 combines with J gene TRBJ1-1; 8 bases map to TRBD1. The ends lost 5 bases at V and 12 bases at J; junction bases unmatched: 8. The CDR3 loop spans 12 amino acids. CDR3 protein: CASSESGGATFF. The CDR3 region has the DNA TGTGCCAGCAGTGAATCAGGGGGCGCAACTTTCTTT.

This clone has a single count. The chain recombines TRBV24-1 with TRBJ2-1, with TRBD1 identical over 12 bases. The V segment lost 5 bases and the J segment 8 bases; nucleotides outside the gene matches: 6. CDR3 length: 15 residues. CDR1 and CDR2 (germline): KGHDR, SFDVKD. The CDR3 DNA sequence: TGTGCCACCAGTGGAGGGGGGACAGGGGGCGATGAGCAGTTCTTC. Its translation is CATSGGGTGGDEQFF.

J is TRBJ2-5 and V is TRBV2, with D unclear. The CDR3 consists of 12 residues. Germline V gene data show CDR1 as SNHLY and CDR2 as FYNNEI. V lost 8 bases and J 5 bases, leaving 12 bases between the germline ends. CDR3 protein: CASVGFVETQYF. The CDR3 DNA reads TGTGCCAGCGTCGGGTTCGTTGAGACCCAGTACTTC.

The CDR3 loop is CASSEGLPSSYEQYF. As DNA, the CDR3 is TGCGCCAGCAGTGAGGGACTTCCCAGCTCCTACGAGCAGTACTTC. The chain couples TRBV10-2 to TRBJ2-7; a weak D match, TRBD2 (5 bases). This CDR3 spans 15 amino acids. Germline CDR1 is WSHSY and CDR2 is SAAADI. V was trimmed by 2 bases and J by 0 bases, leaving 11 bases between them.

The rearrangement links TRBV6-6 to TRBJ1-6; perhaps TRBD1 as D (5 bases). CDR1 MNHNY and CDR2 SVGAGI come from the germline V gene (reference sequence). CDR3 length: 16 amino acids. Trimming took 0 bases from V and 10 from J, leaving 16 bases between them. DNA for the CDR3: TGTGCCAGCAGTTACTCCCTCGGCAGGGCGCGGTCACCCCTCCACTTT. Amino acids: CASSYSLGRARSPLHF.

The chain links TRBV11-2 to TRBJ2-1; unclear D gene. CDR3 size: 15 residues. Germline assignment: CDR1 SGHAT and CDR2 FQNNGV. With 1 base removed from V and 0 bases from J, the gap between germline ends came to 7 bases. The CDR3 DNA follows: TGTGCCAGCAGCTTAGCTTTCAGCTCCTACAATGAGCAGTTCTTC. Protein sequence: CASSLAFSSYNEQFF. The whole variable domain, remainder taken from reference TRBV11-2 and TRBJ2-1, is EAGVAQSPRYKIIEKRQSVAFWCNPISGHATLYWYQQILGQGPKLLIQFQNNGVVDDSQLPKDRFSAERLKGVDSTLKIQPAKLEDSAVYLCASSLAFSSYNEQFFGPGTRLTVL.

The gene calls are TRBV27 and TRBJ2-5; a weak D match, TRBD2 (5 bases). The CDR3 loop spans 13 amino acids. The V and J ends lost 2 bases and 4 bases respectively, with 8 bases between them. Germline CDR1 and CDR2: MNHEY and SMNVEV (reference sequence). The CDR3: CASSLPSRETQYF. The CDR3 DNA sequence: TGTGCCAGCAGTTTACCTAGCAGAGAGACCCAGTACTTC.

CDR3 region: CATSKGQLGQPQHF. CDR3 DNA: TGTGCCACCAGCAAAGGACAGCTTGGGCAGCCCCAGCATTTT. This rearrangement joins TRBV15 to TRBJ1-5; D is possibly TRBD1 (6 bases). V was trimmed by 4 bases and J by 7 bases, leaving 14 bases between them. Germline assignment: CDR1 LNHNV and CDR2 YYDKDF (reference sequence). The CDR3 sequence is 14 residues long. The full variable domain, completed using reference TRBV15 and TRBJ1-5, is DAMVIQNPRYQVTQFGKPVTLSCSQTLNHNVMYWYQQKSSQAPKLLFHYYDKDFNNEADTPDNFQSRRPNTSFCFLDIRSPGLGDTAMYLCATSKGQLGQPQHFGDGTRLSIL.

This clone was recorded a few times. The chain is built from TRBV7-3 and TRBJ2-7, with D uncertain. The germline gives CDR1 SGHTA, CDR2 FQGTGA. The ends were cut back, 1 base at V and 6 bases at J, with 10 bases in the middle. The CDR3 is made up of 13 amino acids. The CDR3 loop is CASSLNLNSEQYF. In nucleotides, the CDR3 is TGTGCCAGCAGCTTAAATCTAAATAGCGAGCAGTACTTC.

There are a few counts of this clone. In the same sample, other DNA sequences code for this CDR3. The rearrangement links TRBV6-4 to TRBJ2-3; 13 bases are a match to TRBD2. The CDR3 loop spans 16 amino acids. Unmatched junction bases numbered 1, after V lost 0 bases and J lost 4 bases. Germline assignment: CDR1 MRHNA and CDR2 SNTAGT. CDR3 protein: CASSDSTSGGADTQYF. The CDR3 DNA is TGTGCCAGCAGTGACTCTACTAGCGGGGGGGCAGATACGCAGTATTTT.

The chain has TRBV10-2 and TRBJ1-6; 10 bases are a match to TRBD1. The CDR3 length is 16 residues. V shed 1 base and J 10 bases; nucleotides not matched to a gene: 7. CDR1 and CDR2 from the germline V gene are WSHSY and SAAADI. The CDR3: CASSELNGTGDSPLHF. CDR3 DNA sequence: TGCGCCAGCAGTGAGTTGAACGGGACAGGGGACTCACCCCTCCACTTT.

Remarks on this clone: This sample also contains other DNA sequences that code for the same CDR3. The V and J genes are TRBV7-9 and TRBJ2-7, with 7 positions matching TRBD2. V gave up 5 bases and J gave up 2 bases; unmatched junction bases: 6. CDR3 size: 14 residues. Germline assignment: CDR1 SEHNR and CDR2 FQNEAQ (reference sequence). CDR3 sequence (DNA): TGTGCCAGCAGCCTGGGGGGGTTGGCCTACGAGCAGTACTTC. Encoded protein: CASSLGGLAYEQYF.